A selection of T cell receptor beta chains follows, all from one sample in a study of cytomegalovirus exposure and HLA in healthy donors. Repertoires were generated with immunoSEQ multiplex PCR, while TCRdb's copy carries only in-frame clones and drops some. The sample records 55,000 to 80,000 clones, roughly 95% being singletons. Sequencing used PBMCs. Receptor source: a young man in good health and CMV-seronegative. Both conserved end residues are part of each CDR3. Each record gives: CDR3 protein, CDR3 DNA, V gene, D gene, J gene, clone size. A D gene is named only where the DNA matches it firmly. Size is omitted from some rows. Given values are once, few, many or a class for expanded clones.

CDR3aa: CASSQEELPEQETQYF; CDR3nt: TGCGCCAGCAGCCAAGAGGAGTTGCCGGAACAAGAGACCCAGTACTTC; v_gene: TRBV4-1; d_gene: .; j_gene: TRBJ2-5; abundance: .
CDR3aa: CASSGRGITDTQYF; CDR3nt: TGTGCCAGCAGCGGGCGGGGGATCACAGATACGCAGTATTTT; v_gene: TRBV5-4; d_gene: TRBD2; j_gene: TRBJ2-3; abundance: .
CDR3aa: CASSFVGGSSYEQYF; CDR3nt: TGTGCCAGCAGTTTTGTTGGGGGGAGCTCCTACGAGCAGTACTTC; v_gene: TRBV27; d_gene: .; j_gene: TRBJ2-7; abundance: .
CDR3aa: CASSIGLVTEAFF; CDR3nt: TGTGCCAGTAGTATAGGGCTTGTCACTGAAGCTTTCTTT; v_gene: TRBV19; d_gene: .; j_gene: TRBJ1-1; abundance: .
CDR3aa: CASSQGLAGVWEQYF; CDR3nt: TGTGCCAGCAGCCAGGGACTAGCGGGGGTTTGGGAGCAGTACTTC; v_gene: TRBV11-2; d_gene: TRBD2; j_gene: TRBJ2-7; abundance: .
CDR3aa: CASGREAHNEQFF; CDR3nt: TGTGCCAGCGGTAGGGAGGCCCACAATGAGCAGTTCTTC; v_gene: TRBV6-5; d_gene: .; j_gene: TRBJ2-1; abundance: .
CDR3aa: CASSLKPDRAGEQYF; CDR3nt: TGTGCCAGCAGCTTAAAGCCGGACAGGGCGGGCGAGCAGTACTTC; v_gene: TRBV13; d_gene: TRBD1; j_gene: TRBJ2-7; abundance: .
CDR3aa: CASSLAGAGGIQETQYF; CDR3nt: TGCGCCAGCAGCTTGGCCGGAGCGGGGGGGATCCAAGAGACCCAGTACTTC; v_gene: TRBV5-1; d_gene: TRBD2; j_gene: TRBJ2-5; abundance: .
CDR3aa: CASSLWSTQYF; CDR3nt: TGTGCCAGCAGCTTATGGTCTACGCAGTACTTC; v_gene: TRBV11-2; d_gene: .; j_gene: TRBJ2-7; abundance: .
CDR3aa: CASSRQGADNQPQHF; CDR3nt: TGTGCCAGCTCACGACAGGGGGCGGATAATCAGCCCCAGCATTTT; v_gene: TRBV18; d_gene: TRBD1; j_gene: TRBJ1-5; abundance: .
CDR3aa: CASSWSGASYEQYF; CDR3nt: TGTGCCAGCAGCTGGTCTGGGGCCTCCTACGAGCAGTACTTC; v_gene: TRBV5-4; d_gene: .; j_gene: TRBJ2-7; abundance: .
CDR3aa: CSAGDSGNTIYF; CDR3nt: TGCAGCGCCGGGGACTCTGGAAACACCATATATTTT; v_gene: TRBV29-1; d_gene: .; j_gene: TRBJ1-3; abundance: .
CDR3aa: CASSLDVAGPKGLTNEQFF; CDR3nt: TGCGCCAGCAGCTTGGATGTTGCAGGGCCCAAGGGTCTAACAAATGAGCAGTTCTTC; v_gene: TRBV5-1; d_gene: .; j_gene: TRBJ2-1; abundance: .
CDR3aa: CASSLGQGSGYTF; CDR3nt: TGTGCCAGCAGCTTAGGACAGGGGTCTGGCTACACCTTC; v_gene: TRBV7-9; d_gene: TRBD1; j_gene: TRBJ1-2; abundance: .
CDR3aa: CASSHQMMNTEAFF; CDR3nt: TGTGCCAGCAGCCACCAGATGATGAACACTGAAGCTTTCTTT; v_gene: TRBV11-2; d_gene: .; j_gene: TRBJ1-1; abundance: .
CDR3aa: CASSEASEQFF; CDR3nt: TGTGCCAGCAGCGAGGCGAGTGAGCAGTTCTTC; v_gene: TRBV13; d_gene: .; j_gene: TRBJ2-1; abundance: .
CDR3aa: CASSLTALNTEAFF; CDR3nt: TGTGCCAGCAGCTTAACCGCGTTGAACACTGAAGCTTTCTTT; v_gene: TRBV7-8; d_gene: .; j_gene: TRBJ1-1; abundance: .
CDR3aa: CASSLRFSGGRGSDTQYF; CDR3nt: TGTGCCAGCAGCTTACGCTTTAGCGGGGGGAGGGGGTCAGATACGCAGTATTTT; v_gene: TRBV7-9; d_gene: TRBD2; j_gene: TRBJ2-3; abundance: .
CDR3aa: CASSFTGDSYNEQFF; CDR3nt: TGTGCCAGCAGCTTTACAGGGGACTCTTACAATGAGCAGTTCTTC; v_gene: TRBV11-2; d_gene: .; j_gene: TRBJ2-1; abundance: .
CDR3aa: CASSIYGNTEAFF; CDR3nt: TGTGCCAGTAGTATATACGGGAACACTGAAGCTTTCTTT; v_gene: TRBV19; d_gene: .; j_gene: TRBJ1-1; abundance: .
CDR3aa: CASAFGLEAFF; CDR3nt: TGTGCCAGCGCTTTTGGGCTTGAAGCTTTCTTT; v_gene: TRBV28; d_gene: .; j_gene: TRBJ1-1; abundance: .
CDR3aa: CATSRTAGANVLTF; CDR3nt: TGTGCCACCAGCAGAACGGCTGGGGCCAACGTCCTGACTTTC; v_gene: TRBV15; d_gene: .; j_gene: TRBJ2-6; abundance: .
CDR3aa: CASFEGGMNTEAFF; CDR3nt: TGTGCCAGCTTTGAAGGAGGGATGAACACTGAAGCTTTCTTT; v_gene: TRBV28; d_gene: .; j_gene: TRBJ1-1; abundance: .
CDR3aa: CASSSRTGDHGYTF; CDR3nt: TGCGCCAGCAGCTCACGGACAGGGGACCATGGCTACACCTTC; v_gene: TRBV4-1; d_gene: TRBD1; j_gene: TRBJ1-2; abundance: few
CDR3aa: CASRNLLHTEAFF; CDR3nt: TGCGCCAGCAGAAACTTACTACACACTGAAGCTTTCTTT; v_gene: TRBV4-3; d_gene: .; j_gene: TRBJ1-1; abundance: .
CDR3aa: CAWSVSDEQYF; CDR3nt: TGTGCCTGGAGTGTTAGCGACGAGCAGTACTTC; v_gene: TRBV30; d_gene: .; j_gene: TRBJ2-7; abundance: .
CDR3aa: CASSPLGQGAGEQFF; CDR3nt: TGTGCCAGCTCACCCCTAGGGCAGGGGGCGGGTGAGCAGTTCTTC; v_gene: TRBV18; d_gene: TRBD1; j_gene: TRBJ2-1; abundance: once
CDR3aa: CSAGTGTYEQYF; CDR3nt: TGCAGCGCCGGGACTGGGACCTACGAGCAGTACTTC; v_gene: TRBV29-1; d_gene: .; j_gene: TRBJ2-7; abundance: .
CDR3aa: CASSLGGQGTYEQYF; CDR3nt: TGTGCCAGCAGCTTGGGCGGACAGGGGACTTACGAGCAGTACTTC; v_gene: TRBV11-3; d_gene: TRBD1; j_gene: TRBJ2-7; abundance: .
CDR3aa: CASSLHTGTRTEAFF; CDR3nt: TGTGCCAGCAGCTTACATACAGGGACCCGCACTGAAGCTTTCTTT; v_gene: TRBV7-9; d_gene: .; j_gene: TRBJ1-1; abundance: .
CDR3aa: CASSLAANTEAFF; CDR3nt: TGTGCCAGCAGCTTAGCGGCGAACACTGAAGCTTTCTTT; v_gene: TRBV7-6; d_gene: .; j_gene: TRBJ1-1; abundance: once
CDR3aa: CASSLSGEGGEKLFF; CDR3nt: TGCGCCAGCAGCTTATCAGGGGAGGGCGGTGAAAAACTGTTTTTT; v_gene: TRBV5-1; d_gene: .; j_gene: TRBJ1-4; abundance: .
CDR3aa: CASTAPFRVGDTQYF; CDR3nt: TGTGCCAGCACCGCACCTTTCAGGGTTGGAGATACGCAGTATTTT; v_gene: TRBV6-1; d_gene: .; j_gene: TRBJ2-3; abundance: .
CDR3aa: CASSTGLSGANVLTF; CDR3nt: TGTGCCAGCAGCACAGGGTTGTCTGGGGCCAACGTCCTGACTTTC; v_gene: TRBV28; d_gene: .; j_gene: TRBJ2-6; abundance: once
CDR3aa: CASSSSGEQYF; CDR3nt: TGTGCCAGCAGTTCCTCAGGCGAGCAGTACTTC; v_gene: TRBV27; d_gene: .; j_gene: TRBJ2-7; abundance: .
CDR3aa: CSVQTGAGSTDTQYF; CDR3nt: TGCAGCGTTCAGACAGGGGCCGGGAGCACAGATACGCAGTATTTT; v_gene: TRBV29-1; d_gene: TRBD1; j_gene: TRBJ2-3; abundance: .
CDR3aa: CASSYPYREGIEKLFF; CDR3nt: TGTGCCAGCAGTTACCCCTACAGGGAGGGTATTGAAAAACTGTTTTTT; v_gene: TRBV6-6; d_gene: .; j_gene: TRBJ1-4; abundance: .
CDR3aa: CAWSVSGSSAEAFF; CDR3nt: TGTGCCTGGAGTGTTTCCGGGTCGAGTGCTGAAGCTTTCTTT; v_gene: TRBV30; d_gene: .; j_gene: TRBJ1-1; abundance: .
CDR3aa: CASSTSGGDNEQFF; CDR3nt: TGTGCCAGCAGCACTAGCGGGGGGGACAATGAGCAGTTCTTC; v_gene: TRBV4-2; d_gene: TRBD2; j_gene: TRBJ2-1; abundance: once
CDR3aa: CASSFTGEAGTNYGYTF; CDR3nt: TGCGCCAGCAGCTTCACGGGTGAGGCGGGGACTAACTATGGCTACACCTTC; v_gene: TRBV5-1; d_gene: .; j_gene: TRBJ1-2; abundance: .
CDR3aa: CAWRTRGWSTDTQYF; CDR3nt: TGTGCCTGGAGGACAAGGGGCTGGAGCACAGATACGCAGTATTTT; v_gene: TRBV30; d_gene: .; j_gene: TRBJ2-3; abundance: .
CDR3aa: CASSARAGQGSYEQFF; CDR3nt: TGTGCCAGCAGCGCAAGAGCGGGACAGGGTTCGTATGAGCAGTTCTTC; v_gene: TRBV9; d_gene: TRBD1; j_gene: TRBJ2-1; abundance: .
CDR3aa: CASSFIGQGDSPLHF; CDR3nt: TGCGCCAGCAGCTTTATCGGACAGGGGGATTCACCCCTCCACTTT; v_gene: TRBV5-1; d_gene: TRBD1; j_gene: TRBJ1-6; abundance: .
CDR3aa: CASSSRSYPTEAFF; CDR3nt: TGTGCCAGCAGTTCTAGATCCTATCCTACTGAAGCTTTCTTT; v_gene: TRBV6-5; d_gene: .; j_gene: TRBJ1-1; abundance: once
CDR3aa: CASSQDRVNSPLHF; CDR3nt: TGCGCCAGCAGCCAAGACAGGGTTAATTCACCCCTCCACTTT; v_gene: TRBV4-3; d_gene: .; j_gene: TRBJ1-6; abundance: .
CDR3aa: CASSPRTSSGNTIYF; CDR3nt: TGTGCCAGCAGCCCTCGGACATCCTCTGGAAACACCATATATTTT; v_gene: TRBV21-1; d_gene: .; j_gene: TRBJ1-3; abundance: .
CDR3aa: CAWSSGQPLGYTF; CDR3nt: TGTGCCTGGAGTTCGGGACAGCCTCTTGGCTACACCTTC; v_gene: TRBV30; d_gene: TRBD1; j_gene: TRBJ1-2; abundance: .
CDR3aa: CASSGRTSGGAGDKNIQYF; CDR3nt: TGTGCCAGCAGTGGTAGGACTAGCGGGGGGGCCGGTGACAAAAACATTCAGTACTTC; v_gene: TRBV6-1; d_gene: TRBD2; j_gene: TRBJ2-4; abundance: .
CDR3aa: CASSVGPGGPTGYTF; CDR3nt: TGTGCCAGCAGTGTAGGCCCAGGGGGGCCCACCGGCTACACCTTC; v_gene: TRBV2; d_gene: TRBD1; j_gene: TRBJ1-2; abundance: .
CDR3aa: CASSSLGENTEAFF; CDR3nt: TGTGCCAGCAGCTCATTAGGGGAAAACACTGAAGCTTTCTTT; v_gene: TRBV14; d_gene: .; j_gene: TRBJ1-1; abundance: .
CDR3aa: CASSLEGRKTYNEQFF; CDR3nt: TGTGCCAGCAGCTTAGAGGGGCGGAAAACCTACAATGAGCAGTTCTTC; v_gene: TRBV11-3; d_gene: .; j_gene: TRBJ2-1; abundance: .
CDR3aa: CASSARPGYVGSSAFF; CDR3nt: TGTGCCAGCAGTGCCCGGCCAGGTTATGTAGGTTCGAGCGCTTTCTTT; v_gene: TRBV27; d_gene: .; j_gene: TRBJ1-1; abundance: .
CDR3aa: CASSARPGQTVPQSNNEQFF; CDR3nt: TGTGCCAGCAGCGCTCGCCCGGGACAGACAGTGCCCCAATCAAATAATGAGCAGTTCTTC; v_gene: TRBV9; d_gene: TRBD1; j_gene: TRBJ2-1; abundance: .
CDR3aa: CASSRSSYEQYF; CDR3nt: TGTGCCAGCAGCAGGAGCTCCTACGAGCAGTACTTC; v_gene: TRBV7-9; d_gene: .; j_gene: TRBJ2-7; abundance: .